Listed below are T cell receptor beta chains from one sample, sequenced in a study of cytomegalovirus exposure and HLA in healthy donors. TCRdb keeps only in-frame clones here, not all; method: immunoSEQ multiplex PCR. The sample holds fewer than 150,000 clones, about four fifths seen once. The sequencing input was PBMCs. The receptors were gathered from a female donor in good health and CMV-seropositive. The CDR3 runs from the conserved cysteine through the conserved F or W. D genes are given only for firm matches. Some rows mark clone size as missing; the rest say once, few, many or name a class of expanded clone.

v_gene	d_gene	abundance	j_gene	CDR3nt	CDR3aa
TRBV5-4	TRBD2	NA	TRBJ2-3	TGTGCCAGCAGCATACGACTAGCGGCTAGCACAGATACGCAGTATTTT	CASSIRLAASTDTQYF
TRBV6-1	NA	once	TRBJ1-4	TGTGCCAGCAGCCAGGGCCAAGACGAAAAACTGTTTTTT	CASSQGQDEKLFF
TRBV5-1	TRBD2	once	TRBJ2-5	TGCGCCAGCAGCTTGTATCGGGGGGAAATGATAGAGACCCAGTACTTC	CASSLYRGEMIETQYF
TRBV6-1	NA	NA	TRBJ1-2	TGTGCCAGCAGTGAACAGGCCAACTATGGCTACACCTTC	CASSEQANYGYTF
TRBV30	TRBD1	NA	TRBJ1-2	TGTGCCTGGGGACAGGGGGCTCCCGGCTACACCTTC	CAWGQGAPGYTF
TRBV2	NA	NA	TRBJ2-1	TGTGCCAGCAAAGTTGGCAGGAACAATGAGCAGTTCTTC	CASKVGRNNEQFF
TRBV7-9	NA	few	TRBJ2-7	TGTGCCAGCAGCTTTGGGCTAACACACCTCTTACCCTACGAGCAGTACTTC	CASSFGLTHLLPYEQYF
TRBV7-9	TRBD1	NA	TRBJ1-4	TGTGCCAGCAGCTCCCAGGGGGATAGGGAAAAACTGTTTTTT	CASSSQGDREKLFF
TRBV7-2	TRBD1	once	TRBJ1-6	TGTGCCAGCAGTTCGACCGGGACAGTAATTAATTCACCCCTCCACTTT	CASSSTGTVINSPLHF
TRBV5-4	TRBD2	NA	TRBJ2-5	TGTGCCAGCAGCTTGAGCGGGGTGGAGACCCAGTACTTC	CASSLSGVETQYF
TRBV6-1	TRBD1	NA	TRBJ2-5	TGTGCCAGCAGCGCCGACAGGGACCCAAAAGAGACCCAGTACTTC	CASSADRDPKETQYF
TRBV7-9	NA	NA	TRBJ2-3	TGTGCCAGTACAGCCAGTCCTTCAGGGGGCACAGATACGCAGTATTTT	CASTASPSGGTDTQYF
TRBV4-1	NA	NA	TRBJ2-2	TGCGCCAGCAGCCAAGAGGTGGCAGGGAACACCGGGGAGCTGTTTTTT	CASSQEVAGNTGELFF
TRBV28	TRBD1	NA	TRBJ1-2	TGTGCCAGCAGTCGACAGGGTAATGGCTACACCTTC	CASSRQGNGYTF
TRBV9	TRBD1	NA	TRBJ2-1	TGTGCCAGCAGCGCCCGGACAGGGAAGGGTGAGCAGTTCTTC	CASSARTGKGEQFF
TRBV30	TRBD1	NA	TRBJ2-1	TGTGCCTGGAGTCCCGGGACAGGGACCTTTAATGAGCAGTTCTTC	CAWSPGTGTFNEQFF
TRBV19	NA	NA	TRBJ1-5	TGTGCCAGCAAAACGGGGAATCAGCCCCAGCATTTT	CASKTGNQPQHF
TRBV7-8	TRBD2	NA	TRBJ2-3	TGTGCCAGCAGCTTAGATCTAGCGGGGGGTGCAGATACGCAGTATTTT	CASSLDLAGGADTQYF
TRBV28	TRBD1	NA	TRBJ1-1	TGTGCCAGCAGTCCTTATACAGGGGACCCTTACACTGAAGCTTTCTTT	CASSPYTGDPYTEAFF
TRBV6-1	TRBD1	few	TRBJ2-7	TGTGCCAGTTTCTCTACAGGGGGTGGTTACGAGCAGTACTTC	CASFSTGGGYEQYF
TRBV30	NA	NA	TRBJ2-3	TGTGCCTGGAGCGCGGGGGATACGCAGTATTTT	CAWSAGDTQYF
TRBV27	NA	NA	TRBJ2-5	TGTGCCAGCAGTCCGAGTAACCCCCGGGGTGAGACCCAGTACTTC	CASSPSNPRGETQYF
TRBV19	NA	NA	TRBJ1-2	TGTGCCAGTAGTATAGGAGGGGGAGAACAGTCAACCTATGGCTACACCTTC	CASSIGGGEQSTYGYTF
TRBV5-1	TRBD2	NA	TRBJ2-7	TGCGCCAGCAGCTTGGGGGGGGGACTTTTCGTCCGCGAGCAGTACTTC	CASSLGGGLFVREQYF
TRBV2	TRBD1	NA	TRBJ1-3	TGTGCCAGCAGCTTACAGGGGGCTGGAAACACCATATATTTT	CASSLQGAGNTIYF
TRBV30	NA	NA	TRBJ1-5	TGTGCCTGGAGTACCCCACCGGGAGGGCGGTCAATGGGTCGGAACCAGCCCCAGCATTTT	CAWSTPPGGRSMGRNQPQHF
TRBV18	NA	NA	TRBJ1-1	TGTGCCAGCTCACAGCGGGGAAACACTGAAGCTTTCTTT	CASSQRGNTEAFF
TRBV18	NA	NA	TRBJ1-2	TGTGCCAGCTCACCGAGGACAGACTATGGCTACACCTTC	CASSPRTDYGYTF
TRBV4-2	TRBD2	once	TRBJ2-3	TGTGCCAGCAGCCAAGGGCAGCTAGCGGGGGTCACAGATACGCAGTATTTT	CASSQGQLAGVTDTQYF
TRBV18	NA	NA	TRBJ1-3	TGTGCCAGCTCGCTGGGGACAGGAAACACCATATATTTT	CASSLGTGNTIYF
TRBV6-5	NA	once	TRBJ1-1	TGTGCCAGCAGTTACTCGCGGGACACTGAAGCTTTCTTT	CASSYSRDTEAFF
TRBV7-3	NA	once	TRBJ2-1	TGTGCCAGCAGCTATCATTTAGACAATGAGCAGTTCTTC	CASSYHLDNEQFF
TRBV14	NA	NA	TRBJ1-1	TGTGCCAGCAGTCGACTGACAGGAGGCACTGAAGCTTTCTTT	CASSRLTGGTEAFF
TRBV7-2	NA	NA	TRBJ1-6	TGTGCCAGCAGCTTAGTTGGCGGCTATAATTCACCCCTCCACTTT	CASSLVGGYNSPLHF
TRBV5-1	TRBD1	NA	TRBJ1-2	TGCGCCAGCAGTTCGGGACAGGGCGACTACACCTTC	CASSSGQGDYTF
TRBV29-1	NA	few	TRBJ2-5	TGCAGCGTTGATCAGACTAGTTTAAAGACCCAGTACTTC	CSVDQTSLKTQYF
TRBV5-8	NA	NA	TRBJ2-1	TGTGCCAGCAGCTTGGCCCTAACGGGTTTACCTAGCTCCTACAATGAGCAGTTCTTC	CASSLALTGLPSSYNEQFF
TRBV5-1	NA	NA	TRBJ1-2	TGCGCCAGCAGCTTTGAAGGTGGGCATGGCTACACCTTC	CASSFEGGHGYTF
TRBV18	NA	NA	TRBJ1-2	TGTGCCAGCTCACCACCGCTTACTAGCGGCTACACCTTC	CASSPPLTSGYTF
TRBV9	TRBD1	NA	TRBJ2-5	TGTGCCAGCAGCGTTGGGACAGGGGGATATGAGACCCAGTACTTC	CASSVGTGGYETQYF
TRBV5-1	TRBD2	few	TRBJ2-1	TGCGCCAGCAGCTGGGGACTAGGGGGGAACTACAATGAGCAGTTCTTC	CASSWGLGGNYNEQFF
TRBV2	TRBD1	NA	TRBJ2-7	TGTGCCAGCACCTTTCTTGGGACAGGTTACTACGAGCAGTACTTC	CASTFLGTGYYEQYF
TRBV18	TRBD1	NA	TRBJ1-1	TGTGCCAGCTCACGACAGGGGTCGGGGAACACTGAAGCTTTCTTT	CASSRQGSGNTEAFF
TRBV27	TRBD1	NA	TRBJ1-5	TGTGCCAGCAGTCCAGGGACAGGGGGCGCGGGCAATCAGCCCCAGCATTTT	CASSPGTGGAGNQPQHF
TRBV10-3	NA	few	TRBJ1-4	TGTGCCAGCCGGCCACCGGGGGAAGAAAAACTGTTTTTT	CASRPPGEEKLFF
TRBV11-2	NA	NA	TRBJ2-7	TGTGCCAGCAGCCCTCCGGCAGGGCCCTACGAGCAGTACTTC	CASSPPAGPYEQYF
TRBV19	NA	NA	TRBJ1-6	TGTGCCAGTAGTCCAAGACTCCCAGTTCCCCTCCACTTT	CASSPRLPVPLHF
TRBV30	NA	NA	TRBJ2-3	TGTGCCTGGGGTGCCTGGGGCAGGGGAAGCACAGATACGCAGTATTTT	CAWGAWGRGSTDTQYF
TRBV7-3	NA	NA	TRBJ1-3	TGTGCCAGCAGCGACAGTCCTGGAAACACCATATATTTT	CASSDSPGNTIYF
TRBV7-2	NA	NA	TRBJ1-6	TGTGCCAGCAGCTTAGCAGGGGGTTATAATTCACCCCTCCACTTT	CASSLAGGYNSPLHF
TRBV10-3	NA	few	TRBJ2-5	TGTGCCATCAGTGAGGGTTCGGTCGCGGGGGAGACCCAGTACTTC	CAISEGSVAGETQYF
TRBV5-8	NA	NA	TRBJ1-1	TGTGCCAGCAAAAGACAGTTGAACACTGAAGCTTTCTTT	CASKRQLNTEAFF
TRBV2	NA	once	TRBJ2-2	TGTGCCAGCAGGTGGGGCACCGCGAACACCGGGGAGCTGTTTTTT	CASRWGTANTGELFF
TRBV7-6	NA	NA	TRBJ1-4	TGTGCCAGCAGCTTGGAGGATGAAAAACTGTTTTTT	CASSLEDEKLFF
TRBV4-2	NA	NA	TRBJ1-1	TGTGCCAGCAGCCAAGAAGGCAGGGATACTGAAGCTTTCTTT	CASSQEGRDTEAFF
TRBV5-6	NA	NA	TRBJ1-2	TGTGCCAGCAGCTTGTATAGCCCGGGGGAAGGCTACACCTTC	CASSLYSPGEGYTF